The rows below give T cell receptor beta chains drawn from one sample of a study of cytomegalovirus exposure and HLA in healthy donors. The method was immunoSEQ multiplex PCR; TCRdb's version includes in-frame clones alone and lacks a portion of them. The sample has about 150,000 clones; 60% to 85% are singletons. Sequencing was done on a sample of PBMCs. These receptors were collected from a woman aged 40-49 years in good health and CMV-seronegative. Each CDR3 is given with its conserved first and last residue. Each record gives: J gene, V gene, clone size, D gene, CDR3 DNA, CDR3 protein. The D gene is left open where the match is weak. For some rows the clone size is stated as once, few or many, or as a class when expanded; others skip it.

J gene: TRBJ2-7; V gene: TRBV27; clone size: -; D gene: TRBD1; CDR3 DNA: TGTGCCAGCAGTTTATTGGGGACAGGGGCCTACGAGCAGTACTTC; CDR3 protein: CASSLLGTGAYEQYF
J gene: TRBJ2-7; V gene: TRBV30; clone size: -; D gene: -; CDR3 DNA: TGTGCCTGGAGTGTACGGCCCAGGGACGAGCAGTACTTC; CDR3 protein: CAWSVRPRDEQYF
J gene: TRBJ1-1; V gene: TRBV2; clone size: once; D gene: -; CDR3 DNA: TGTGCCAGCAGTGACAGGGAGAACACTGAAGCTTTCTTT; CDR3 protein: CASSDRENTEAFF
J gene: TRBJ1-4; V gene: TRBV2; clone size: few; D gene: TRBD1; CDR3 DNA: TGTGCCAGCAGTGAACCGGACAGGGCTGCAACTAATGAAAAACTGTTTTTT; CDR3 protein: CASSEPDRAATNEKLFF
J gene: TRBJ2-7; V gene: TRBV28; clone size: -; D gene: TRBD1; CDR3 DNA: TGTGCCAGCAGTAAACCACAGGGGGGAGGCTACGAGCAGTACTTC; CDR3 protein: CASSKPQGGGYEQYF
J gene: TRBJ1-1; V gene: TRBV6-6; clone size: -; D gene: -; CDR3 DNA: TGTGCCAGCAGTGGAGAGCTTGAAGCTTTCTTT; CDR3 protein: CASSGELEAFF
J gene: TRBJ1-1; V gene: TRBV7-2; clone size: -; D gene: -; CDR3 DNA: TGTGCCAGCAGCTTAGACAGGGAGTCCGAAGCTTTCTTT; CDR3 protein: CASSLDRESEAFF
J gene: TRBJ2-1; V gene: TRBV27; clone size: -; D gene: TRBD2; CDR3 DNA: TGTGCCAGCAGTGGTGGGGGCGGGGGGACTAGCGGGAGCTTTGGTAGTGAGCAGTTCTTC; CDR3 protein: CASSGGGGGTSGSFGSEQFF
J gene: TRBJ1-1; V gene: TRBV6-1; clone size: -; D gene: -; CDR3 DNA: TGTGCCAGCAGTGAACCTAAAGGACAGCGTGAAGCTTTCTTT; CDR3 protein: CASSEPKGQREAFF
J gene: TRBJ2-7; V gene: TRBV29-1; clone size: -; D gene: -; CDR3 DNA: TGCAGCGTTGAAATAGCCTACGAGCAGTACTTC; CDR3 protein: CSVEIAYEQYF
J gene: TRBJ1-1; V gene: TRBV6-1; clone size: -; D gene: -; CDR3 DNA: TGTGCCAGCAGTGAAACGGACATGACAAAGGCTTTCTTT; CDR3 protein: CASSETDMTKAFF
J gene: TRBJ2-7; V gene: TRBV6-1; clone size: -; D gene: TRBD1; CDR3 DNA: TGTGCCAGCAGATTTGGGACAGATTACGAGCAGTACTTC; CDR3 protein: CASRFGTDYEQYF
J gene: TRBJ1-2; V gene: TRBV6-1; clone size: -; D gene: -; CDR3 DNA: TGTGCCAGCAGTCCCGAGTTCTATGGCTACACCTTC; CDR3 protein: CASSPEFYGYTF
J gene: TRBJ1-4; V gene: TRBV5-4; clone size: few; D gene: -; CDR3 DNA: TGTGCCAGCAGCTTACGGGGTGGAGAAAAACTGTTTTTT; CDR3 protein: CASSLRGGEKLFF
J gene: TRBJ2-2; V gene: TRBV5-1; clone size: once; D gene: TRBD2; CDR3 DNA: TGCGCCAGCTTGAGGGACGCGGGGGGCACCGGGGAGCTGTTTTTT; CDR3 protein: CASLRDAGGTGELFF
J gene: TRBJ1-2; V gene: TRBV5-4; clone size: -; D gene: TRBD1; CDR3 DNA: TGTGCCAGCAGCGGGACAGGGGTCTATGGCTACACCTTC; CDR3 protein: CASSGTGVYGYTF
J gene: TRBJ2-3; V gene: TRBV7-8; clone size: -; D gene: TRBD2; CDR3 DNA: TGTGCCAGCAGCTTTTCCGCTAGCGGGGGGATGGATACGCAGTATTTT; CDR3 protein: CASSFSASGGMDTQYF
J gene: TRBJ1-1; V gene: TRBV11-3; clone size: once; D gene: TRBD1; CDR3 DNA: TGTGCCAGCAGCTTCGGACAGGGCAACACTGAAGCTTTCTTT; CDR3 protein: CASSFGQGNTEAFF
J gene: TRBJ1-5; V gene: TRBV12-5; clone size: -; D gene: -; CDR3 DNA: TGTGCTAGTGCCCTAAATCAGCCCCAGCATTTT; CDR3 protein: CASALNQPQHF
J gene: TRBJ1-4; V gene: TRBV5-1; clone size: few; D gene: -; CDR3 DNA: TGCGCCAGCAGCCTAGGGGGTGGAGGTGAAAAACTGTTTTTT; CDR3 protein: CASSLGGGGEKLFF
J gene: TRBJ2-1; V gene: TRBV6-5; clone size: -; D gene: TRBD2; CDR3 DNA: TGTGCCAGCAGCACGACTAGCGGGGGATACAATGAGCAGTTCTTC; CDR3 protein: CASSTTSGGYNEQFF
J gene: TRBJ2-1; V gene: TRBV27; clone size: -; D gene: TRBD2; CDR3 DNA: TGTGCCAGCAGTAAGACTAGCGGGGAGGGCAATGAGCAGTTCTTC; CDR3 protein: CASSKTSGEGNEQFF
J gene: TRBJ2-7; V gene: TRBV6-1; clone size: once; D gene: -; CDR3 DNA: TGTGCCAGCAGTGCTGTATTGTCCTACGAGCAGTACTTC; CDR3 protein: CASSAVLSYEQYF
J gene: TRBJ2-1; V gene: TRBV5-1; clone size: -; D gene: -; CDR3 DNA: TGCGCCAGCAGCTTGGTACCTACGGGAGCGAGGGATGAGCAGTTCTTC; CDR3 protein: CASSLVPTGARDEQFF
J gene: TRBJ1-6; V gene: TRBV27; clone size: -; D gene: -; CDR3 DNA: TGTGCCAGCAGCCGCACAGGGAGTTTACAGAGTCTCGGGTCACCCCTCCACTTT; CDR3 protein: CASSRTGSLQSLGSPLHF
J gene: TRBJ2-7; V gene: TRBV7-7; clone size: -; D gene: -; CDR3 DNA: TGTGCTAGCAGCTTAGCCGCGGCGGGGGAGCAGTACTTC; CDR3 protein: CASSLAAAGEQYF
J gene: TRBJ2-1; V gene: TRBV29-1; clone size: -; D gene: TRBD1; CDR3 DNA: TGCAGCGCCGAGGGACAGGTCTACAATGAGCAGTTCTTC; CDR3 protein: CSAEGQVYNEQFF
J gene: TRBJ2-7; V gene: TRBV5-1; clone size: -; D gene: TRBD1; CDR3 DNA: TGCGCCAGCAGCTTACAGGGGCGGGAGCAGTACTTC; CDR3 protein: CASSLQGREQYF
J gene: TRBJ1-1; V gene: TRBV18; clone size: -; D gene: -; CDR3 DNA: TGTGCCAGCTCACCGGTCTCGGACGAGGGCACTGAAGCTTTCTTT; CDR3 protein: CASSPVSDEGTEAFF
J gene: TRBJ1-1; V gene: TRBV27; clone size: few; D gene: -; CDR3 DNA: TGTGCCAGCAGCCACCACCGGGCGGGGTGGCAGGGCGACACTGAAGCTTTCTTT; CDR3 protein: CASSHHRAGWQGDTEAFF
J gene: TRBJ1-1; V gene: TRBV7-2; clone size: -; D gene: TRBD1; CDR3 DNA: TGTGCCAGCAGCCTAAGCCCAGGGGGCAACACTGAAGCTTTCTTT; CDR3 protein: CASSLSPGGNTEAFF
J gene: TRBJ1-4; V gene: TRBV6-1; clone size: -; D gene: -; CDR3 DNA: TGTGCCAGTCGGACAGATCTAAATGAAAAACTGTTTTTT; CDR3 protein: CASRTDLNEKLFF
J gene: TRBJ1-5; V gene: TRBV19; clone size: -; D gene: -; CDR3 DNA: TGTGCCAGTAGTCGGAGCGGGGCAGGCAATCAGCCCCAGCATTTT; CDR3 protein: CASSRSGAGNQPQHF
J gene: TRBJ1-3; V gene: TRBV6-1; clone size: -; D gene: -; CDR3 DNA: TGTGCCAGCAGTGAACTGGGGGGAGGTGGAAACACCATATATTTT; CDR3 protein: CASSELGGGGNTIYF
J gene: TRBJ1-2; V gene: TRBV28; clone size: once; D gene: -; CDR3 DNA: TGTGCCAGCAGTCTCCCTTCGGGGAACGGCTACACCTTC; CDR3 protein: CASSLPSGNGYTF
J gene: TRBJ1-1; V gene: TRBV6-5; clone size: -; D gene: -; CDR3 DNA: TGTGCCAGCTCGGGGGGAGCTAACACTGAAGCTTTCTTT; CDR3 protein: CASSGGANTEAFF
J gene: TRBJ2-1; V gene: TRBV2; clone size: -; D gene: TRBD2; CDR3 DNA: TGTGCCAGCAGACCAGATTTGAAACTAGCGCCCAATGAGCAGTTCTTC; CDR3 protein: CASRPDLKLAPNEQFF
J gene: TRBJ2-1; V gene: TRBV27; clone size: -; D gene: TRBD2; CDR3 DNA: TGTGCCAGCAACCTAGCGGGGCCTCGGGATGAGCAGTTCTTC; CDR3 protein: CASNLAGPRDEQFF
J gene: TRBJ2-7; V gene: TRBV11-3; clone size: -; D gene: -; CDR3 DNA: TGTGCCAGCAGCTTTTACCCCAGCGCTGACGAGCAGTACTTC; CDR3 protein: CASSFYPSADEQYF
J gene: TRBJ1-2; V gene: TRBV18; clone size: -; D gene: -; CDR3 DNA: TGTGCCAGCTCACCGACCACGTCGCAGGGCAATCATGGCTACACCTTC; CDR3 protein: CASSPTTSQGNHGYTF
J gene: TRBJ1-2; V gene: TRBV5-6; clone size: -; D gene: TRBD1; CDR3 DNA: TGTGCCAGCAGCGGAAGCCGGACAGGGCCTTACCTGGGGGGCTACACCTTC; CDR3 protein: CASSGSRTGPYLGGYTF
J gene: TRBJ1-5; V gene: TRBV5-1; clone size: -; D gene: TRBD1; CDR3 DNA: TGCGCCAGCAGCCCGGGACAGGGCCGGTGGAGTCAGCCCCAGCATTTT; CDR3 protein: CASSPGQGRWSQPQHF
J gene: TRBJ1-2; V gene: TRBV5-1; clone size: -; D gene: -; CDR3 DNA: TGCGCCAGCAGCTTGAAGGGGGGGGCCACTAACTATGGCTACACCTTC; CDR3 protein: CASSLKGGATNYGYTF
J gene: TRBJ2-2; V gene: TRBV28; clone size: -; D gene: TRBD2; CDR3 DNA: TGTGCCAGCATTCGACTAGCGGGGACCGGGGAGCTGTTTTTT; CDR3 protein: CASIRLAGTGELFF
J gene: TRBJ1-5; V gene: TRBV6-1; clone size: -; D gene: -; CDR3 DNA: TGTGCCAGTAAAGGAGGTGGGGAAAATCAGCCCCAGCATTTT; CDR3 protein: CASKGGGENQPQHF
J gene: TRBJ1-2; V gene: TRBV19; clone size: -; D gene: -; CDR3 DNA: TGTGCCAGTACCAACCTATTGGGGGGGCGCGGAGGTGGCTACACCTTC; CDR3 protein: CASTNLLGGRGGGYTF
J gene: TRBJ2-7; V gene: TRBV7-9; clone size: once; D gene: -; CDR3 DNA: TGTGCCAGCAGCTTGGCCGGAAGGACACTCTACTTC; CDR3 protein: CASSLAGRTLYF
J gene: TRBJ2-5; V gene: TRBV19; clone size: -; D gene: TRBD2; CDR3 DNA: TGTGCCAGTAGTATAATTGGCGGGGGGCTCCAAGAGACCCAGTACTTC; CDR3 protein: CASSIIGGGLQETQYF
J gene: TRBJ2-3; V gene: TRBV7-9; clone size: -; D gene: -; CDR3 DNA: TGTGCCATCGGGTCTATCCTGGATACGCAGTATTTT; CDR3 protein: CAIGSILDTQYF
J gene: TRBJ2-5; V gene: TRBV5-1; clone size: -; D gene: TRBD2; CDR3 DNA: TGCGCCAGCAGCTTGATGGGACTAGCGGCAGAGACCCAGTACTTC; CDR3 protein: CASSLMGLAAETQYF
J gene: TRBJ2-7; V gene: TRBV25-1; clone size: -; D gene: TRBD1; CDR3 DNA: TGTGCCAGCAGTGAATATGGACAGGGCTACGAGCAGTACTTC; CDR3 protein: CASSEYGQGYEQYF
J gene: TRBJ1-5; V gene: TRBV28; clone size: -; D gene: -; CDR3 DNA: TGTGCCAGCAGTTTTTTTCTCGATCAGCCCCAGCATTTT; CDR3 protein: CASSFFLDQPQHF
J gene: TRBJ1-1; V gene: TRBV7-9; clone size: -; D gene: -; CDR3 DNA: TGTGCCAGCAGTCCAGACTATGGCACTGAAGCTTTCTTT; CDR3 protein: CASSPDYGTEAFF